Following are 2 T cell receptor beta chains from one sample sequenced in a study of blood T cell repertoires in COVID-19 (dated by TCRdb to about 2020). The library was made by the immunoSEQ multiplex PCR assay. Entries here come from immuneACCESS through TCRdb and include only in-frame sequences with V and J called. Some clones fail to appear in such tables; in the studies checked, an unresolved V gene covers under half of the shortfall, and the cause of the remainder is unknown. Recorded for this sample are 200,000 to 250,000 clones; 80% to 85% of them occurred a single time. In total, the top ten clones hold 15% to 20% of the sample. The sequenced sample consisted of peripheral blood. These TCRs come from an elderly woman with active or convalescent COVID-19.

CDR3 amino acids: CASIKQGGTGELFF. In DNA, the CDR3 is TGTGCCAGCATCAAACAGGGGGGCACCGGGGAGCTGTTTTTT. V usage is TRBV6-6 and J usage is TRBJ2-2; 8 bases match TRBD1. The CDR3 is 14 residues long. With 7 bases clipped from V and 4 bases from J, the junction kept 5 bases outside the gene matches. Germline V lookup: CDR1 MNHNY, CDR2 SVGAGI (reference sequence).

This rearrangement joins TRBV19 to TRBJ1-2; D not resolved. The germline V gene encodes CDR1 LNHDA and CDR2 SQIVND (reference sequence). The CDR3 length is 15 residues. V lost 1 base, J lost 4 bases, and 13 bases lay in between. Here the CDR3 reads CASSIAGLEGYGYTF. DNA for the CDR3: TGTGCCAGTAGTATAGCAGGACTTGAGGGCTATGGCTACACCTTC.